This TCR beta chain was captured by sequencing in a study of OX40 agonist ivuxolimab in advanced cancers. Whole-study context: Aged roughly 23 to 79 with a mean of 60 years, they were about 80% male.

Assay used: immunoSEQ multiplex PCR; TCRdb lists only in-frame clones, some missing. The data show 10,000 or so clones, with just under 75% seen just once and 35% to 45% held by the top ten. About this clone: Its antigen remains unknown.

Sampled blood was obtained at baseline, cycle 4 day 1, and cycle 7 day 1. CDR1 and CDR2 (germline): LNHDA, SQIVND (reference sequence). The CDR3 runs to 17 residues. Trimming stripped 2 bases from V and 0 bases from J, with 11 bases between. Study-level findings and limits: Among T cells, CD8+ cells averaged more expanded clones than CD4+ cells. At 0.1 to 3.0 mg/kg and by week 6, CD4+ and CD8+ T cells in the blood had expanded clonally.

Here the sequenced sample was CD4+ or CD8+ T cells sorted from blood, taken in a trial of the OX40 agonist ivuxolimab. V is TRBV19 and J is TRBJ1-6; D is ambiguous. The source is an adult with an advanced solid tumor such as melanoma, head and neck, liver or kidney cancer. CDR3 protein: CASSISRTSSYNSPLHF. In nucleotides, the CDR3 is TGTGCCAGTAGTATATCGCGGACCAGCTCCTATAATTCACCCCTCCACTTT.